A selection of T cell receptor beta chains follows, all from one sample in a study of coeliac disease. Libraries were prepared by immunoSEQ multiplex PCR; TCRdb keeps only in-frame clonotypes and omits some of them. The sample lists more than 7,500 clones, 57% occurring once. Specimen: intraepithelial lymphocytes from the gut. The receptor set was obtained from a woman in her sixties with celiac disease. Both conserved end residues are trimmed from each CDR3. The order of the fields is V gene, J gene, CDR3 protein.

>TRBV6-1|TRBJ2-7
ASSAEHSSTYEQY
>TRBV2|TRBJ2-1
ASKGLAGVSNEQF
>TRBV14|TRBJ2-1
ASSIYREIEQF
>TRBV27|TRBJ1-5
ASSSRQGLGNQPQH
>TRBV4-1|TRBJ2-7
ASSQAPGQGSYEQY
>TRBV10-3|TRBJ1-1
AISERTGRTEAF
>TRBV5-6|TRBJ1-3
ASSLGSAEHTIY
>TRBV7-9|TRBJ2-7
ASSSRMYEQY
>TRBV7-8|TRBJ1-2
ASSGVRLTRKTYGYT
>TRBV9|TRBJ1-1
ASSAPDRGPGEAF
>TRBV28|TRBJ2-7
ASSVSSYEQY
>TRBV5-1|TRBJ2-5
ASRLLGGEETQY
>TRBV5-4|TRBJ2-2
ASSLIDTNTGELF
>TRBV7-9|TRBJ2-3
ASSLTGGGADTQY
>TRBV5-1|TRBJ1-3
ASSFFSGSGNTIY
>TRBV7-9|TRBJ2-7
ASSTGFYEQY
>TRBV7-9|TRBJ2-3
ASSLERQITDTQY
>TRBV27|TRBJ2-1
ASSPLNNEQF
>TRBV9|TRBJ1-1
ASSALPRGTEAF
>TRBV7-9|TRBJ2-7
ATSQGNEQY
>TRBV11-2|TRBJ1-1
ASSLDRKVRGDTEAF
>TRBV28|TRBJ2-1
ASTPGGEQF
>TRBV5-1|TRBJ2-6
ASSLANSGANVLT
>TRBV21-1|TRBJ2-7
ASRVPGQGF
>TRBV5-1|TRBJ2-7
ASSLTDISYEQY
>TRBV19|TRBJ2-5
ASSIDPPWAGETQY
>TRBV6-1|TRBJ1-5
AIKPRTGSGQPQH
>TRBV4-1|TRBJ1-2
ASSQDHRGYT
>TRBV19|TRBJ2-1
ASSLQGRNEQF
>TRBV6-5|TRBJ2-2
ASSWSQWNTGELF
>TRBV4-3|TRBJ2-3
ASSQDTGTALTDTQY
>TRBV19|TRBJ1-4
ATSKTANEKLF
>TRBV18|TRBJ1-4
ASSRTGRATNEKLF
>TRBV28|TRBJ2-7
ATSTGIRPPYEQY
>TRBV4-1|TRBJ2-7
ASSYLSGGSSYEQY
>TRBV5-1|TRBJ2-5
ASSLCPRCLFEETQY
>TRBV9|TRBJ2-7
ASSVGGGAGHYEQY
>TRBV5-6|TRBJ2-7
ASSSGGPEQY
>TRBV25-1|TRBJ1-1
ASRGGAWAF
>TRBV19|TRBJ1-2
ASAQLPPNYGYT
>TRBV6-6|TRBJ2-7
ASSRLQVSSEQY
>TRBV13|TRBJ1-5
ASSFQGQPQH
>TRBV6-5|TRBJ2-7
ASSYWVGRGGEQY
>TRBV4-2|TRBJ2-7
ASSQDGATGSLYEQY
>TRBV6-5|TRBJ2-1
ASSAGYNEQF
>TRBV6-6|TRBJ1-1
ATRLGVNTEAF
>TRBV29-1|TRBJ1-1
SVDQGWDTEAF